This T cell receptor (beta chain) appears in the sequencing data of a study of beta chain features in type 1 diabetes. This clone was seen more than once but under ten times. What it recognizes is unknown. The investigators reverse transcribed all of the isolated RNA, so they sequenced expressed TCRB transcripts. Sequencing used immunoSEQ multiplex PCR; TCRdb keeps in-frame clones, though not all of them. The sample lists under 200,000 clones, about 9% occurring once. Regarding the study as a whole: More deletions and fewer insertions at VDJ junctions were found in patients with type 1 diabetes. Researchers cautioned that cDNA sequencing could over-represent cells with high TCR expression. PCR might pick shorter templates more often, in the same way for patients and controls. Within each of all four CD4+ subsets, Type 1 diabetes patients had TCRB CDR3s that were moderately but significantly shorter.

Central memory, naive, regulatory and stem cell-like memory CD4+ cells were sorted by CD45RO/CCR7/CD25/CD127/CD95/CD27. The TCR comes from a woman between 18 and 30 years old with type 1 diabetes. The sequenced sample consisted of central memory CD4+ T cells from blood.

CDR3 loop: CASSGQGGETQYF. Here the CDR3 DNA reads TGTGCCAGCAGCGGACAGGGAGGAGAGACCCAGTACTTC. V and J are TRBV2 and TRBJ2-5, with 8 bases aligning to TRBD1. From germline, CDR1 is SNHLY and CDR2 FYNNEI. V lost 6 bases and J lost 4; bases outside the gene matches: 4. This CDR3 comprises 13 residues. Full variable domain (remainder filled in from reference TRBV2 and TRBJ2-5): EPEVTQTPSHQVTQMGQEVILRCVPISNHLYFYWYRQILGQKVEFLVSFYNNEISEKSEIFDDQFSVERPDGSNFTLKIRSTKLEDSAMYFCASSGQGGETQYFGPGTRLLVL.